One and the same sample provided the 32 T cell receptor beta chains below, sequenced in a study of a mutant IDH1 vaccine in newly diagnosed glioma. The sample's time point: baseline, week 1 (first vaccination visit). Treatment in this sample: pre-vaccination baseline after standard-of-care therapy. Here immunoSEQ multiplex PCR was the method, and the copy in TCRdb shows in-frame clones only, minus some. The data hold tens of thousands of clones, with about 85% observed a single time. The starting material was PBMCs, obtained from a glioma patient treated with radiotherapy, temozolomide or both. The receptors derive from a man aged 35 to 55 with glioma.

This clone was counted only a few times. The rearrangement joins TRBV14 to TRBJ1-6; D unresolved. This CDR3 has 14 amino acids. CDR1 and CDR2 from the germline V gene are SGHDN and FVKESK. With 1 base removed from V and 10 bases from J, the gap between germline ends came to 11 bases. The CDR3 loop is CASSQAGNGSPLHF. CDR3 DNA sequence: TGTGCCAGCAGCCAAGCGGGGAACGGGTCACCCCTCCACTTT.

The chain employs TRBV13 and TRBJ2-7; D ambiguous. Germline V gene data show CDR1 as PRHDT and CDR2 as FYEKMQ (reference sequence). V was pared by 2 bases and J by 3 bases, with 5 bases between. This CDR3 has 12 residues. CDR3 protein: CASSLKGYEQYV. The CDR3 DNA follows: TGTGCCAGCAGCTTAAAGGGCTACGAGCAGTACGTC.

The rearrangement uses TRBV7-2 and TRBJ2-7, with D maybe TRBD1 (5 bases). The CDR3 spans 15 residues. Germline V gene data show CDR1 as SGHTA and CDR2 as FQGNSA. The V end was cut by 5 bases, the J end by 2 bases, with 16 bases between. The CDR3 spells CASSPGPATTYEQYF. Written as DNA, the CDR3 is TGTGCCAGCAGCCCAGGGCCGGCCACCACCTACGAGCAGTACTTC.

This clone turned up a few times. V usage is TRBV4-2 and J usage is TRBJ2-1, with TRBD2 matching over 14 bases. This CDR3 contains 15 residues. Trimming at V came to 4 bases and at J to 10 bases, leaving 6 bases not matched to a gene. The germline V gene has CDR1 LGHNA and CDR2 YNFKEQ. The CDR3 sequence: CASSPGLAGVKEQFF. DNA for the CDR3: TGTGCCAGCAGCCCGGGACTAGCGGGAGTCAAGGAGCAGTTCTTC.

The CDR3, as DNA: TGTGCCAGCAGCTTTATGGGACTAGCATCCGGGGAGCTGTTTTTT. It translates to CASSFMGLASGELFF. V is TRBV7-9 and J is TRBJ2-2, with 9 nucleotides matching TRBD2. Germline loops: CDR1 SEHNR, CDR2 FQNEAQ (reference sequence). CDR3 length: 15 amino acids. J lost 6 bases, V lost 3 bases, and 5 bases had no gene match.

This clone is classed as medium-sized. CDR3 in amino acids: CASSGDRATEAFF. The CDR3 region has the DNA TGCGCCAGCAGCGGCGACAGGGCCACTGAAGCTTTCTTT. The V and J genes are TRBV5-1 and TRBJ1-1; TRBD1 agrees at 7 bases. Germline V CDR1 and CDR2: SGHRS, YFSETQ. This CDR3 is built from 13 residues. V shed 4 bases, J shed 4 bases, and the junction held 4 bases outside the gene matches.

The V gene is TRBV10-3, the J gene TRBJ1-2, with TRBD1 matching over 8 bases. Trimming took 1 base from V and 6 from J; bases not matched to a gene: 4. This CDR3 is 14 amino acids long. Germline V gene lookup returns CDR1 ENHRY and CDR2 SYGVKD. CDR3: CAISELDREDGYTF. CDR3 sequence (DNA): TGTGCCATCAGTGAGTTGGACAGGGAAGATGGCTACACCTTC.

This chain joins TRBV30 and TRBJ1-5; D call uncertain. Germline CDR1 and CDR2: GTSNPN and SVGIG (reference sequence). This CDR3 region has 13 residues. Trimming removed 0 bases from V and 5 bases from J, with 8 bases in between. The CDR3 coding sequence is TGTGCCTGGAGTGTAGGTAACGATCAGCCCCAGCATTTT. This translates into CAWSVGNDQPQHF.

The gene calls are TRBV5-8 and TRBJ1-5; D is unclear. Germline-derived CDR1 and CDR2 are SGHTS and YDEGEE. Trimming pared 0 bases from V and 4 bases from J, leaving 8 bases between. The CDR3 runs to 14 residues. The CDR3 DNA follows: TGTGCCAGCAGCTTGGTGGCAAGTAATCAGCCCCAGCATTTT. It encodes CASSLVASNQPQHF.

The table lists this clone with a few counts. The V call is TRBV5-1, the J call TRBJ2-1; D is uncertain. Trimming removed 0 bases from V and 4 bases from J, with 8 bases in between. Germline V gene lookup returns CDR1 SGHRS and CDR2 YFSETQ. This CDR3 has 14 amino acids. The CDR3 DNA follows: TGCGCCAGCAGCTTGGCCATCCAGTACAATGAGCAGTTCTTC. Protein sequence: CASSLAIQYNEQFF.

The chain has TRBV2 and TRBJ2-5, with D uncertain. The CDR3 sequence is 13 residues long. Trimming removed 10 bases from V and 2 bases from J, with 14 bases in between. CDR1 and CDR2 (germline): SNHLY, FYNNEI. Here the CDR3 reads CAISRQPQETQYF. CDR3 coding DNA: TGTGCCATCTCGCGGCAGCCACAAGAGACCCAGTACTTC.

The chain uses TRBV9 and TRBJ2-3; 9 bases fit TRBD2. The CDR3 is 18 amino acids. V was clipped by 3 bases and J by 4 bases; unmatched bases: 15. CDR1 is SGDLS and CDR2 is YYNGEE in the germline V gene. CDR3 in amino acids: CASSAPLLAGRVADTQYF. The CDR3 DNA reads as TGTGCCAGCAGCGCCCCCCTCCTAGCGGGAAGGGTGGCAGATACGCAGTATTTT.

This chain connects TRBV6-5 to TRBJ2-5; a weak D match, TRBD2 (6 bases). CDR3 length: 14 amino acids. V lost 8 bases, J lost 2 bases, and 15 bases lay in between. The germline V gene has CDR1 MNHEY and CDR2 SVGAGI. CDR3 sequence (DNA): TGTGCCAGCTCGTCCCGGGAGTTACAAGAGACCCAGTACTTC. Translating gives CASSSRELQETQYF.

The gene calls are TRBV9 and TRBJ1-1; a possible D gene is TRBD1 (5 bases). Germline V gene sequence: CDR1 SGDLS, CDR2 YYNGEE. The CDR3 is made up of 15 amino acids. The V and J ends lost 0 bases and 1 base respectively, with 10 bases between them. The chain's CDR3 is CASSVGPGENTEAFF. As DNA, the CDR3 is TGTGCCAGCAGCGTAGGGCCGGGGGAGAACACTGAAGCTTTCTTT. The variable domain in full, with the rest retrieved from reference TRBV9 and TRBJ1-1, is DSGVTQTPKHLITATGQRVTLRCSPRSGDLSVYWYQQSLDQGLQFLIQYYNGEERAKGNILERFSAQQFPDLHSELNLSSLELGDSALYFCASSVGPGENTEAFFGQGTRLTVV.

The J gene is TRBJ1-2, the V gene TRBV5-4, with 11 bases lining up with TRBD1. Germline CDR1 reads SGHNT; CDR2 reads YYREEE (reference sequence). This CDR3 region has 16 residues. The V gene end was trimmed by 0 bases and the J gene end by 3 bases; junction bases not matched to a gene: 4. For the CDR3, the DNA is TGTGCCAGCAGCTTGGTGGGACAGGGGGAGGACTATGGCTACACCTTC. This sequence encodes CASSLVGQGEDYGYTF. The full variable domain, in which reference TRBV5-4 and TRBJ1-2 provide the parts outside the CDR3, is ETGVTQSPTHLIKTRGQQVTLRCSSQSGHNTVSWYQQALGQGPQFIFQYYREEENGRGNFPPRFSGLQFPNYSSELNVNALELDDSALYLCASSLVGQGEDYGYTFGSGTRLTVV.

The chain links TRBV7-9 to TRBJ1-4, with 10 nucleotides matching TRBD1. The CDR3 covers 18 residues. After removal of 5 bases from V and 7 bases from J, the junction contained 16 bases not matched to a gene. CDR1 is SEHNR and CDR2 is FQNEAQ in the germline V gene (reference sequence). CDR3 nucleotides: TGTGCCAGCAGCCCGGGACAGGGGTTCGGCGGGATAATTGAAAAACTGTTTTTT. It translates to CASSPGQGFGGIIEKLFF.

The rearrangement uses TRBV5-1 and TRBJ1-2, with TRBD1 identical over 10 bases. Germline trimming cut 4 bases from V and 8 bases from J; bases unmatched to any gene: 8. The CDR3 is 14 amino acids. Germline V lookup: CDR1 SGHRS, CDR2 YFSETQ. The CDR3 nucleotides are TGCGCCAGCAGCGTGTCCGGGACAGGGGAAGGCTACACCTTC. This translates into CASSVSGTGEGYTF.

The CDR3 DNA sequence: TGTGCCAGCGGAACAGGGGGCACCTATGGCTACACCTTC. It is translated as CASGTGGTYGYTF. This chain joins TRBV6-5 and TRBJ1-2, with 9 nucleotides matching TRBD1. The CDR3 length is 13 residues. The V gene end was trimmed by 8 bases and the J gene end by 4 bases; junction bases not matched to a gene: 5. Germline CDR1 MNHEY, CDR2 SVGAGI.

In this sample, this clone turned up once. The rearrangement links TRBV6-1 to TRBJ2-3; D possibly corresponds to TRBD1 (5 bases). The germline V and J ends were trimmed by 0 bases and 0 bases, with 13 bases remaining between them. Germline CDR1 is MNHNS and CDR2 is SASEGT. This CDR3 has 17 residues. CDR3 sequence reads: CASSEAKGKISTDTQYF. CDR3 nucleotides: TGTGCCAGCAGTGAAGCGAAGGGGAAGATAAGCACAGATACGCAGTATTTT.

The CDR3 DNA reads as TGTGCCAGCAGCGAAATCGGACTATCTAGGGGGGAGCTGTTTTTT. This encodes CASSEIGLSRGELFF. The V and J genes are TRBV5-4 and TRBJ2-2; tentatively, D is TRBD2 (6 bases). Per the germline V gene, CDR1 is SGHNT and CDR2 is YYREEE (reference sequence). Trimming stripped 4 bases from V and 8 bases from J, with 18 bases between. CDR3 length: 15 residues.

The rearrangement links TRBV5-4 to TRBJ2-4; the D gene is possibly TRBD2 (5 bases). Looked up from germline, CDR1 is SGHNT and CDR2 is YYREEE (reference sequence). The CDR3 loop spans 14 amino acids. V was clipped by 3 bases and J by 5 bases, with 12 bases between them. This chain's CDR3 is CASSSRTGENIQYF. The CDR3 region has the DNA TGTGCCAGCAGCTCCAGGACCGGGGAAAACATTCAGTACTTC.

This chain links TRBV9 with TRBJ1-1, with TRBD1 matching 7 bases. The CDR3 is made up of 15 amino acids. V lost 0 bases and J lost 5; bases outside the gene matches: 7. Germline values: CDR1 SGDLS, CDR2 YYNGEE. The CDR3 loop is CASSVGWAGGTEAFF. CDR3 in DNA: TGTGCCAGCAGCGTAGGGTGGGCAGGGGGTACTGAAGCTTTCTTT.

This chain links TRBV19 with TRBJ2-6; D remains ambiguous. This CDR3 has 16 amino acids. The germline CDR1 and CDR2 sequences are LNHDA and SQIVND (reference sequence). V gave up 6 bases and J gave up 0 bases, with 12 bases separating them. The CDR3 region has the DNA TGTGCCAGTAGGGCTTCTAAGTTCTCTGGGGCCAACGTCCTGACTTTC. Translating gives CASRASKFSGANVLTF.

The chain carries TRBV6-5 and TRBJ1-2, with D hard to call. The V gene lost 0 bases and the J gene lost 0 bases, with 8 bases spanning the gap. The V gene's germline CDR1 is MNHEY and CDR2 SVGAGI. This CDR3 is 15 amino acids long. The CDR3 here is CASSYSGSANYGYTF. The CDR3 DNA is TGTGCCAGCAGTTACTCGGGCAGCGCTAACTATGGCTACACCTTC.

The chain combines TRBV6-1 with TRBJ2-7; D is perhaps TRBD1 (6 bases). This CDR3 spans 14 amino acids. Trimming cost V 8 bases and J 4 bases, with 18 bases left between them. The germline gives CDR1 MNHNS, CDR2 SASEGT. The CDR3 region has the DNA TGTGCCAGCGCCCAACAGGACAGCCCGTACGAGCAGTACGTC. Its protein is CASAQQDSPYEQYV.

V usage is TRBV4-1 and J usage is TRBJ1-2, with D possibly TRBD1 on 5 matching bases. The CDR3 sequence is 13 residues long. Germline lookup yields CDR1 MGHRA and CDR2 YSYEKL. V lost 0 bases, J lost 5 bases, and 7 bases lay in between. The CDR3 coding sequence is TGCGCCAGCAGCCAAGAGGGGGGTTATGGCTACACCTTC. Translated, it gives CASSQEGGYGYTF.

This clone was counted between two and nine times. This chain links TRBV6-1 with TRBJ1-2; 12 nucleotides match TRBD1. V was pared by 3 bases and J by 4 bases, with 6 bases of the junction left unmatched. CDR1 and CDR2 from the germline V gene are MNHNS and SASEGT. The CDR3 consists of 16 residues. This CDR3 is CASSEGQGARGYGYTF. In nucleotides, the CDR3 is TGTGCCAGCAGTGAGGGACAGGGGGCGCGGGGCTATGGCTACACCTTC.

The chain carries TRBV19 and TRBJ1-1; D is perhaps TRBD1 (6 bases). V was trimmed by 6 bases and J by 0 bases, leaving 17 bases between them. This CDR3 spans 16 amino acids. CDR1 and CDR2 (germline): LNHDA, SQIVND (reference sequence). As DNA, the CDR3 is TGTGCCAGTAGGGCGAGGTTAGGGGGGATGAACACTGAAGCTTTCTTT. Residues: CASRARLGGMNTEAFF.

Here the CDR3 reads CSARSTPDQPQHF. The CDR3 DNA is TGCAGCGCCCGTTCTACCCCAGATCAGCCCCAGCATTTT. The rearrangement links TRBV29-1 to TRBJ1-5; D remains unclear. The CDR3 loop spans 13 amino acids. The germline gives CDR1 SQVTM, CDR2 ANQGSEA. Trimming took 7 bases from V and 5 from J, leaving 15 bases between them.

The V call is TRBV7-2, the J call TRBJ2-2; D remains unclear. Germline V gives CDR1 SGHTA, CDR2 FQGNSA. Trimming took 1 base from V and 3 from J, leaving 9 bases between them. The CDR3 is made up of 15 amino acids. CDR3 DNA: TGTGCCAGCAGCTTAGTCCCCAGCCACACCGGGGAGCTGTTTTTT. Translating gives CASSLVPSHTGELFF.

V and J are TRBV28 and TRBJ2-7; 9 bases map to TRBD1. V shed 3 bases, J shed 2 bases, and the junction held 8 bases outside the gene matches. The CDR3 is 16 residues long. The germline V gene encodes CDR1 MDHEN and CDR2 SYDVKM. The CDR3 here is CASSLSGTGRTYEQYF. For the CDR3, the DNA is TGTGCCAGCAGTTTGTCCGGGACAGGGAGGACCTACGAGCAGTACTTC.

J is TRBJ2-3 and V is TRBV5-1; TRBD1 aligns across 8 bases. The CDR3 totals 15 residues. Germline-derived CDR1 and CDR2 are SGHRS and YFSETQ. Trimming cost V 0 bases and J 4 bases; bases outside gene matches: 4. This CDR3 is CASSLEGQVPDTQYF. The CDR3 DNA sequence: TGCGCCAGCAGCTTGGAGGGACAGGTTCCAGATACGCAGTATTTT. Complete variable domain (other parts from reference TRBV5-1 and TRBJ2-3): KAGVTQTPRYLIKTRGQQVTLSCSPISGHRSVSWYQQTPGQGLQFLFEYFSETQRNKGNFPGRFSGRQFSNSRSEMNVSTLELGDSALYLCASSLEGQVPDTQYFGPGTRLTVL.